This TCR beta chain stems from a study of vaccination and CD4 T cells after COVID-19. Looking at the study overall: Convalescent donors: six male, four female; seven Caucasian, two Asian, one multiracial, two Hispanic. The study collected post-vaccine samples a median roughly 75 days after dose two, with a range of 14 to 241. Study findings and constraints: Among those convalescent, a median about 85% of reactive clones emerged solely post-vaccination.

About this clonotype itself: Its antigen is unidentified.

Cultured CD4+ T-cell DNA underwent Oncomine TCR Beta short-read sequencing. It was cultured CD4+ T cells from which genomic DNA was extracted. TCRdb called the PCR reads again in MiXCR, with one record for every CDR3 protein. Here the sample spans about 20,000 distinct CDR3 sequences, less than 40% being singletons. Germline CDR1 reads MDHEN; CDR2 reads SYDVKM. The CDR3 loop spans 15 amino acids. V was shortened by 5 bases and J by 4 bases, with 18 bases between the two germline ends. The sample's time point: late sampling 161 to 241 days after vaccination in a few convalescent patients. As to treatment: roughly 10-day PBMC culture with coronavirus spike peptide pools or control peptides (ViraFEST assay).

This specimen consisted of CD4+ T cells from blood, cultured in vitro, obtained about 7 months after SARS-CoV-2 vaccination. This sequence joins TRBV28 and TRBJ2-7; D tentatively fits TRBD1 or TRBD2 (5 bases each). The origin of this receptor is a human donor who had recovered from COVID-19. CDR3 protein: CASSPLFRDPYEQYF. The CDR3 nucleotides read TGTGCCAGCAGTCCACTATTCCGGGACCCTTACGAGCAGTACTTC.